This T cell receptor (beta chain) is from a study of shared clonotypes between healthy human individuals. Study background: Donors were two women and a few men aged 18 to 49.

Study results and caveats: Estimated richness was generally greater in naive than memory subsets.

Looked up from germline, CDR1 is SNHLY and CDR2 is FYNNEI. Trimming took off 9 bases at V and 2 bases at J, with 13 bases between the two ends. This CDR3 is built from 13 residues. Healthy adults negative for HIV, lacking recent acute infections or vaccinations, served as donors. With respect to this clone: Its target is unknown.

The sorted-subset replicate PCRs were given around 0.2 ug DNA, which is approximately 30,000 T cell genomes. TCRdb's copy holds only in-frame clones and misses some; the assay was immunoSEQ multiplex PCR. The top ten clones hold 0.4% to 0.45% of a sample with over a million clones, roughly 98% of them seen once. Sequenced input: naive CD4+ T cells sorted from blood. Subset described: CD45RA+ positively selected. The clonotype originates from a young man in good health. The chain links TRBV2 to TRBJ1-1; no definite D call. The CDR3 loop reads CARSIERNTEAFF. The CDR3 DNA follows: TGTGCCAGATCAATAGAGAGAAACACTGAAGCTTTCTTT.